These 9 T cell receptor beta chains share one sample of origin, sequenced in a study of blood T cell repertoires in COVID-19. Data came from immunoSEQ multiplex PCR; TCRdb stores just in-frame clones and leaves some out. The table includes tens of thousands of clones, 80% to 85% detected once. The sample was peripheral blood. The receptors shown here come from an elderly man with COVID-19, enrolled during active disease.

The chain uses TRBV5-1 and TRBJ2-5, with D possibly TRBD2 on 5 matching bases. Deletions cut 4 bases from V and 1 base from J, with 11 bases between. The CDR3 is 14 residues long. Germline V gene data show CDR1 as SGHRS and CDR2 as YFSETQ. The CDR3 is CASSPSGSQETQYF. The CDR3 nucleotides read TGCGCCAGCAGCCCAAGCGGCTCCCAAGAGACCCAGTACTTC.

The chain links TRBV14 to TRBJ1-2, with TRBD1 matching 9 bases. J lost 8 bases, V lost 4 bases, and 5 bases had no gene match. CDR1 is SGHDN, CDR2 FVKESK, per germline. The CDR3 covers 13 residues. CDR3 amino acids: CASSPRTGDGYTF. CDR3 DNA sequence: TGTGCCAGCAGCCCGAGGACAGGGGACGGCTACACCTTC. Variable domain in full (rest from reference TRBV14 and TRBJ1-2): EAGVTQFPSHSVIEKGQTVTLRCDPISGHDNLYWYRRVMGKEIKFLLHFVKESKQDESGMPNNRFLAERTGGTYSTLKVQPAELEDSGVYFCASSPRTGDGYTFGSGTRLTVV.

This clone was found once. This chain links TRBV19 with TRBJ2-7; 8 bases are shared with TRBD1. Germline V gives CDR1 LNHDA, CDR2 SQIVND (reference sequence). The CDR3 has 14 amino acids. V lost 7 bases and J lost 1; bases outside the gene matches: 6. CDR3 sequence reads: CASTPRTGSYEQYF. CDR3 DNA: TGTGCCAGTACCCCCCGGACAGGGTCCTACGAGCAGTACTTC.

The chain links TRBV5-1 to TRBJ1-1, with D perhaps TRBD1 (6 bases). This CDR3 contains 15 residues. V was shortened by 5 bases and J by 0 bases, with 14 bases between the two germline ends. CDR1 and CDR2 (germline): SGHRS, YFSETQ. The CDR3 nucleotides are TGCGCCAGCAGATTCACGGGACAAATGAACACTGAAGCTTTCTTT. This sequence encodes CASRFTGQMNTEAFF.

The rearrangement joins TRBV7-8 to TRBJ1-3; D ambiguous. Germline V lookup: CDR1 SGHVS, CDR2 FQNEAQ. This CDR3 is 14 amino acids long. With 5 bases removed from V and 1 base from J, the gap between germline ends came to 9 bases. CDR3 loop: CASSRQLSGNTIYF. Written as DNA, the CDR3 is TGTGCCAGCAGCCGACAACTTTCTGGAAACACCATATATTTT.

This clone was observed a handful of times. This sequence joins TRBV7-3 and TRBJ1-2; TRBD1 matches 10 bases. V lost 5 bases and J lost 3; bases outside the gene matches: 6. Germline CDR1 is SGHTA and CDR2 is FQGTGA. CDR3 length equals 15 residues. The CDR3 here is CASSPTGGEDYGYTF. CDR3 nucleotides: TGTGCCAGCAGCCCGACAGGGGGCGAGGACTATGGCTACACCTTC. The whole variable domain, filled in from reference TRBV7-3 and TRBJ1-2, reads GAGVSQTPSNKVTEKGKYVELRCDPISGHTALYWYRQSLGQGPEFLIYFQGTGAADDSGLPNDRFFAVRPEGSVSTLKIQRTERGDSAVYLCASSPTGGEDYGYTFGSGTRLTVV.

The V call is TRBV4-3, the J call TRBJ1-1, with TRBD1 matching 7 bases. The CDR3 runs to 17 residues. V lost 0 bases and J lost 3; bases outside the gene matches: 10. Germline values: CDR1 LGHNA, CDR2 YSLEER. CDR3 DNA sequence: TGCGCCAGCAGCCAAGATGGGGACAGAATGATGGACACTGAAGCTTTCTTT. Its protein product is CASSQDGDRMMDTEAFF.

V is TRBV7-2 and J is TRBJ2-3, with 9 positions matching TRBD2. The CDR3 extends over 15 amino acids. The germline V gene encodes CDR1 SGHTA and CDR2 FQGNSA. V lost 5 bases, J lost 2 bases, and 5 bases stayed unmatched. Here the CDR3 DNA reads TGTGCCAGCAGCATAGGGACTAGCCTCACAGATACGCAGTATTTT. Its translation is CASSIGTSLTDTQYF.

V gene TRBV3-1 (or the pseudogene TRBV3-2) combines with J gene TRBJ2-6; 7 nucleotides align to TRBD1. Germline V gene lookup returns CDR1 LGHDT and CDR2 YNNKEL (reference sequence). J lost 0 bases, V lost 0 bases, and 5 bases had no gene match. The CDR3 runs to 18 residues. CDR3 sequence reads: CASSQEPTGSSGANVLTF. The CDR3, as DNA: TGTGCCAGCAGCCAAGAACCGACAGGGAGCTCTGGGGCCAACGTCCTGACTTTC.